This TCR beta chain comes out of a study of blood T cell repertoires in COVID-19. Here immunoSEQ multiplex PCR was the method, and the copy in TCRdb shows in-frame clones only, minus some. Of about 68,000 clones listed, roughly 85% were seen once; the top ten hold more than 1.4%. The junction had 10 bases not matched to a gene; V was cut back by 4 bases and J by 4 bases. The V gene's germline CDR1 is SGHRS and CDR2 YFSETQ. The CDR3 totals 16 residues. V and J are TRBV5-1 and TRBJ2-5; 10 nucleotides line up with TRBD2. The material sequenced was peripheral blood. This TCR was sampled from a woman in her sixties or seventies with acute or convalescent COVID-19. The CDR3 loop reads CASSALAGGQGETQYF. DNA for the CDR3: TGCGCCAGCAGCGCATTAGCGGGGGGCCAGGGAGAGACCCAGTACTTC.